The entry that follows covers one T cell receptor beta chain sequence. This CDR3 spans 15 amino acids. In germline, CDR1 is SGHVS, CDR2 FQNEAQ. J was trimmed by 6 bases and V by 5 bases; bases with no gene match: 12. This sample stems from a study of blood T cell repertoires in COVID-19. About the study: COVID-19 samples from acute and convalescent phases originated in the United States, Italy and Spain.

In the authors' methods: Reference gene primers were amplified, and this amplification served to estimate nucleated cell counts. The repertoire was sequenced with immunoSEQ multiplex PCR; TCRdb's copy has only in-frame clones and lacks some. The V and J calls and the clone size are those of that table, but D and trimming were determined from the DNA. The table includes 100,000 or so clones, around 85% detected once. The source of this sequence is a man between 50 and 59 years old with active or convalescent COVID-19. Input material: peripheral blood. The chain employs TRBV7-8 and TRBJ2-5, with 7 bases matching TRBD1. CDR3 protein: CASSPSNTGVKTQYF. DNA for the CDR3: TGTGCCAGCAGCCCGAGCAATACAGGGGTAAAGACCCAGTACTTC.